Following are 32 T cell receptor beta chains from one sample sequenced in a study of T cells in Graves' hyperthyroidism and ophthalmopathy. TCR beta CDR3 region amplification was performed from RNA transcripts. Using the HTBI primer set, a first-round RT-PCR was run on the TCR CDR3. Each CDR3 protein gets one entry after TCRdb re-called the multiplex PCR reads with MiXCR. Here the sample spans 300,000 to 400,000 distinct CDR3 sequences, 15% to 20% being singletons. Sequenced sample: blood. Source of these receptors: a woman between 45 and 60 years old with Graves' hyperthyroidism.

This clonotype was observed many times. The genes are TRBV20-1 and TRBJ1-1, with a weak D call TRBD1 (5 bases). Germline V CDR1 and CDR2: DFQATT, SNEGSKA (reference sequence). Trimming left V 5 bases short and J 4 bases short, with 17 bases between. The CDR3 is 14 residues long. DNA for the CDR3: TGCAGTGCTGGGGACGCAGGGAAAGGCACTGAAGCTTTCTTT. Translation: CSAGDAGKGTEAFF.

CDR3 sequence (DNA): TGCAGTGCTTCGAAAGGGAGAAGGGACAGTGGGGGCACTGAAGCTTTCTTT. This gives the protein CSASKGRRDSGGTEAFF. This chain uses TRBV20-1 with TRBJ1-1; 7 bases agree with TRBD1. The CDR3 extends over 17 amino acids. V lost 5 bases, J lost 4 bases, and 19 bases stayed unmatched. Germline CDR1 DFQATT, CDR2 SNEGSKA (reference sequence).

This chain links TRBV6-5 with TRBJ2-7, with 9 bases that match TRBD2. CDR1 and CDR2 (germline): MNHEY, SVGAGI. V shed 2 bases, J shed 5 bases, and the junction held 10 bases outside the gene matches. This CDR3 is 16 amino acids long. Written as DNA, the CDR3 is TGTGCCAGCAGTTACATGGTAGCGGGAGATTCCAACGAGCAGTACTTC. This encodes CASSYMVAGDSNEQYF.

This clonotype was observed a few times. The chain uses TRBV6-1 and TRBJ1-2; a possible D gene is TRBD1 (5 bases). Looked up from germline, CDR1 is MNHNS and CDR2 is SASEGT. Trimming removed 2 bases from V and 9 bases from J, with 10 bases in between. The CDR3 is 12 amino acids. CDR3 protein: CASSERGYSYTF. The CDR3 DNA is TGTGCCAGCAGTGAAAGGGGATACAGCTACACCTTC.

The V call is TRBV20-1, the J call TRBJ2-3, with TRBD2 matching over 11 bases. After removal of 3 bases from V and 1 base from J, the junction contained 3 bases not matched to a gene. The V gene's germline CDR1 is DFQATT and CDR2 SNEGSKA (reference sequence). The CDR3 loop spans 15 amino acids. CDR3 DNA: TGCAGTGCTAGCCAGACTAGCGGGGGCACAGATACGCAGTATTTT. Translation gives CSASQTSGGTDTQYF.

CDR3 sequence (DNA): TGTGCCAGCAGTTACTCTCCAGCGGGGGTGGGTTGGGAGACCCAGTACTTC. Its translation: CASSYSPAGVGWETQYF. This chain links TRBV6-5 with TRBJ2-5; TRBD2 agrees at 8 bases. Germline values: CDR1 MNHEY, CDR2 SVGAGI. The CDR3 length is 17 residues. V dropped 0 bases and J dropped 5; count of bases not matched to a gene: 11.

This clonotype was seen at least ten times. The chain is built from TRBV6-2 or TRBV6-3 and TRBJ2-1, with a possible D match to TRBD2 (6 bases). CDR3 length equals 14 residues. CDR1 is MNHEY and CDR2 is SVGEGT in the germline V gene. V shed 5 bases and J shed 5 bases, with 13 bases lying between them. This CDR3 reads CASSPWREDNEQFF. The CDR3 DNA is TGTGCCAGCAGTCCTTGGCGGGAAGACAATGAGCAGTTCTTC.

The chain couples TRBV29-1 to TRBJ1-1; no definite D call. The CDR3 is 13 residues long. V lost 2 bases to trimming and J lost 4 bases, with 11 bases between them. Germline CDR1 is SQVTM and CDR2 is ANQGSEA. The CDR3 is CSVELAQSTEAFF. The CDR3 DNA is TGCAGCGTTGAACTGGCACAATCCACTGAAGCTTTCTTT.

This sequence joins TRBV5-4 and TRBJ2-1, with D possibly being TRBD1 (6 bases). CDR3 size: 14 residues. Germline loops: CDR1 SGHNT, CDR2 YYREEE (reference sequence). V lost 2 bases to trimming and J lost 10 bases, with 16 bases between them. This chain's CDR3 is CASSLLDSRGEQFF. CDR3 coding DNA: TGTGCCAGCAGCTTATTGGACAGCCGCGGGGAGCAGTTCTTC.

The table lists this clonotype with a few counts. V usage is TRBV30 and J usage is TRBJ1-1; D possibly corresponds to TRBD1 (5 bases). The CDR3 has 13 amino acids. V lost 1 base to trimming and J lost 5 bases, with 11 bases between them. Germline V gives CDR1 GTSNPN, CDR2 SVGIG (reference sequence). The CDR3 region is CAWSGGEDTEAFF. CDR3 in DNA: TGTGCCTGGAGTGGGGGCGAGGATACTGAAGCTTTCTTT.

The sample holds a few counts of this clonotype. This sequence joins TRBV3-1 and TRBJ2-2; the D gene is possibly TRBD1 (6 bases). This CDR3 region has 15 residues. The germline V gene encodes CDR1 LGHDT and CDR2 YNNKEL (reference sequence). Deletions cut 8 bases from V and 6 bases from J, with 19 bases between. The CDR3 sequence is CASFKQGSDPGELFF. CDR3 coding DNA: TGTGCCAGCTTCAAACAGGGTTCGGACCCCGGGGAGCTGTTTTTT.

This clonotype was seen at least ten times. The rearrangement uses TRBV28 and TRBJ1-2, with TRBD1 identical over 7 bases. The CDR3 consists of 15 residues. J was trimmed by 3 bases and V by 5 bases; bases with no gene match: 9. Germline V lookup: CDR1 MDHEN, CDR2 SYDVKM. The CDR3, as DNA: TGTGCCAGCAGTCCAACAGGGGTTATAGACTATGGCTACACCTTC. This encodes CASSPTGVIDYGYTF.

This clonotype was observed a few times. This rearrangement joins TRBV19 to TRBJ1-1; D gene unclear. Trimming stripped 5 bases from V and 8 bases from J, with 9 bases between. The germline V gene encodes CDR1 LNHDA and CDR2 SQIVND (reference sequence). The CDR3 length is 11 residues. The CDR3 spells CASSSREEAFF. CDR3 DNA sequence: TGTGCCAGTAGTTCAAGAGAAGAAGCTTTCTTT.

This clonotype appeared many times. The chain has TRBV28 and TRBJ1-1; TRBD1 matches 10 bases. With 6 bases clipped from V and 6 bases from J, the junction kept 7 bases outside the gene matches. The CDR3 has 14 amino acids. CDR1 MDHEN and CDR2 SYDVKM come from the germline V gene. CDR3 coding DNA: TGTGCCAGCAGAAGACAGGGGGCTAGCGCTGAAGCTTTCTTT. This gives the protein CASRRQGASAEAFF.

This clonotype was picked up a small number of times. V gene TRBV7-9 combines with J gene TRBJ2-3; D is unclear. Trimming took 8 bases from V and 2 from J, leaving 14 bases between them. There are 14 residues in the CDR3. Germline values: CDR1 SEHNR, CDR2 FQNEAQ (reference sequence). The CDR3, as DNA: TGTGCCAGCCATCCCCGCCCCCCCACAGATACGCAGTATTTT. As protein: CASHPRPPTDTQYF.

On this clonotype itself: A much bigger clone sits one base away, suggesting this may be a read error. The CDR3 does not close with the conserved phenylalanine or tryptophan, likely indicating a read error. This chain links TRBV12-3 or TRBV12-4 with TRBJ1-2; D perhaps matches TRBD1 (5 bases). This CDR3 spans 15 amino acids. The V gene lost 4 bases and the J gene lost 0 bases, with 12 bases spanning the gap. The chain's CDR3 is CASSSSPGSNYGYTS. As DNA, the CDR3 is TGTGCCAGCAGTTCCTCCCCAGGGTCTAACTATGGCTACACCTCC.

With respect to this clonotype: Being one base from a much bigger clone, this may be a read error. This chain links TRBV7-8 with TRBJ2-1; tentative D call: TRBD1 (5 bases). From germline, CDR1 is SGHVS and CDR2 FQNEAQ. CDR3 length equals 15 residues. The CDR3 reads CASSLQPGILNGQFF. The CDR3 DNA sequence: TGTGCCAGCAGCTTACAGCCAGGGATCTTGAATGGGCAGTTCTTC.

As for this clonotype: This clone may be a read error of a much larger clone one base away. The chain joins TRBV18 to TRBJ2-1; the D is unclear. The end of the DNA is better explained by TRBJ2-7, so the J call may be wrong. In germline, CDR1 is KGHSH, CDR2 LQKENI. The CDR3 has 11 residues. The CDR3 bases are TGTGCCAGCTCCGGAAACAATGAGCAGTACTTC. Protein: CASSGNNEQYF.

This clonotype was counted only a few times. The chain carries TRBV4-1 and TRBJ1-1; 9 nucleotides match TRBD1. The CDR3 runs 15 residues. V shed 1 base and J 6 bases; nucleotides not matched to a gene: 6. Germline-derived CDR1 and CDR2 are MGHRA and YSYEKL. The CDR3 reads CASSQGTGGRAEAFF. The DNA of the CDR3 is TGCGCCAGCAGCCAAGGTACAGGGGGCCGGGCTGAAGCTTTCTTT.

The sample holds a few counts of this clonotype. The rearrangement links TRBV28 to TRBJ1-1, with 9 bases identical to TRBD1. Germline CDR1 and CDR2: MDHEN and SYDVKM. This CDR3 spans 16 amino acids. Trimming at V came to 4 bases and at J to 0 bases, leaving 6 bases not matched to a gene. The CDR3 DNA is TGTGCCAGCAGTTCCTGGACAGGGGACATGAACACTGAAGCTTTCTTT. This codes for CASSSWTGDMNTEAFF.

With respect to this clonotype: With a much larger clone just one base away, this may be a read error. The chain carries TRBV3-1 and TRBJ2-2; 12 nucleotides align to TRBD2. V was clipped by 1 base and J by 3 bases; unmatched bases: 15. This CDR3 contains 21 residues. CDR1 LGHDT and CDR2 YNNKEL come from the germline V gene (reference sequence). The CDR3: CASSQGPRAASGGADTGELFF. The CDR3 DNA reads TGTGCCAGCAGCCAAGGTCCCCGTGCGGCTAGCGGGGGGGCCGACACCGGGGAGCTGTTTTTT.

The V gene is TRBV6-1, the J gene TRBJ1-1; D ambiguous. Trimming stripped 7 bases from V and 6 bases from J, with 18 bases between. The germline gives CDR1 MNHNS, CDR2 SASEGT. The CDR3 covers 14 residues. Here the CDR3 DNA reads TGTGCCAGCACTTTTCCGGGTTCTCAATCTGAAGCTTTCTTT. The encoded protein is CASTFPGSQSEAFF.

In this sample, this clonotype turned up a few times. The V gene is TRBV20-1, the J gene TRBJ2-5; 7 bases line up with TRBD2. The CDR3 is 16 amino acids. The V gene end was trimmed by 3 bases and the J gene end by 4 bases; junction bases not matched to a gene: 14. Germline CDR1 and CDR2: DFQATT and SNEGSKA (reference sequence). CDR3 sequence: CSASPTRLAEVETQYF. The CDR3 DNA sequence: TGCAGTGCTAGCCCCACCCGTCTAGCGGAGGTAGAGACCCAGTACTTC.

This clonotype appeared a few times. The chain employs TRBV18 and TRBJ2-5; D uncertain. Trimming cost V 6 bases and J 2 bases, with 16 bases left between them. The CDR3 covers 15 residues. In germline, CDR1 is KGHSH, CDR2 LQKENI. As DNA, the CDR3 is TGTGCCAGCTCCCTCTTAGAGTTCCCGCAAGAGACCCAGTACTTC. Protein sequence: CASSLLEFPQETQYF.

This clonotype was observed a few times. This chain joins TRBV7-9 and TRBJ1-2; a weak D match, TRBD1 (5 bases). The CDR3 loop spans 14 amino acids. Germline-derived CDR1 and CDR2 are SEHNR and FQNEAQ (reference sequence). The V and J ends lost 4 bases and 2 bases respectively, with 11 bases between them. CDR3 loop: CASSWGDDNYGYTF. The CDR3 DNA reads TGTGCCAGCAGCTGGGGGGATGACAACTATGGCTACACCTTC.

The chain carries TRBV20-1 and TRBJ2-1; 7 bases line up with TRBD2. The CDR3 totals 14 residues. CDR1 and CDR2 from the germline V gene are DFQATT and SNEGSKA (reference sequence). After removal of 1 base from V and 7 bases from J, the junction contained 7 bases not matched to a gene. CDR3 amino acids: CSARALAHQNEQFF. As DNA, the CDR3 is TGCAGTGCTAGAGCACTAGCGCATCAGAATGAGCAGTTCTTC.

This clonotype was seen at least ten times. The chain carries TRBV28 and TRBJ1-5, with 12 bases matching TRBD1. The CDR3 extends over 16 amino acids. CDR1 and CDR2 from the germline V gene are MDHEN and SYDVKM. Germline trimming cut 3 bases from V and 3 bases from J; bases unmatched to any gene: 3. CDR3 in amino acids: CASSFRGQGANQPQHF. Here the CDR3 DNA reads TGTGCCAGCAGTTTCAGGGGACAGGGGGCCAATCAGCCCCAGCATTTT.

This clonotype was counted only a few times. The chain couples TRBV6-1 to TRBJ1-4; tentative D call: TRBD1 (6 bases). Per the germline V gene, CDR1 is MNHNS and CDR2 is SASEGT. CDR3 length: 13 residues. The germline V and J ends were trimmed by 5 bases and 5 bases, with 9 bases remaining between them. The CDR3 nucleotides read TGTGCCAGCAGTCGACAGGACAATGAAAAACTGTTTTTT. This gives the protein CASSRQDNEKLFF.

The table lists this clonotype with a few counts. The chain carries TRBV7-8 and TRBJ1-1; D call uncertain. Germline V gene lookup returns CDR1 SGHVS and CDR2 FQNEAQ. This CDR3 is built from 12 residues. Deletions cut 1 base from V and 4 bases from J, with 4 bases between. CDR3 residues: CASSLVVTEAFF. The CDR3, as DNA: TGTGCCAGCAGCTTAGTAGTCACTGAAGCTTTCTTT.

This clonotype was counted at least ten times. CDR3 protein: CASSKTGAYGYTF. The CDR3 DNA reads as TGTGCCAGCAGTAAAACAGGGGCCTATGGCTACACCTTC. This chain joins TRBV6-1 and TRBJ1-2; 7 nucleotides match TRBD1. Germline CDR1 reads MNHNS; CDR2 reads SASEGT. V trimming: 5 bases; J trimming: 4 bases; junction bases outside the gene matches: 4. The CDR3 totals 13 residues.

The sample holds many counts of this clonotype. This rearrangement joins TRBV12-3 or TRBV12-4 to TRBJ1-5, with a weak D call TRBD1 (5 bases). The length of the CDR3 is 14 residues. Between the trimmed V and J ends, which lost 5 bases and 5 bases, there was a span of 13 bases. The CDR3 nucleotides are TGTGCCAGCAGTGGGACGGTCAAGTATCAGCCCCAGCATTTT. Encoded protein: CASSGTVKYQPQHF.

V and J are TRBV19 and TRBJ1-5; a possible D gene is TRBD1 (5 bases). CDR1 and CDR2 from the germline V gene are LNHDA and SQIVND (reference sequence). The CDR3 is made up of 16 amino acids. V was shortened by 6 bases and J by 0 bases, with 15 bases between the two germline ends. The DNA of the CDR3 is TGTGCCAGTAGGATCCGGGACGGACTTAGCAATCAGCCCCAGCATTTT. It translates to CASRIRDGLSNQPQHF.